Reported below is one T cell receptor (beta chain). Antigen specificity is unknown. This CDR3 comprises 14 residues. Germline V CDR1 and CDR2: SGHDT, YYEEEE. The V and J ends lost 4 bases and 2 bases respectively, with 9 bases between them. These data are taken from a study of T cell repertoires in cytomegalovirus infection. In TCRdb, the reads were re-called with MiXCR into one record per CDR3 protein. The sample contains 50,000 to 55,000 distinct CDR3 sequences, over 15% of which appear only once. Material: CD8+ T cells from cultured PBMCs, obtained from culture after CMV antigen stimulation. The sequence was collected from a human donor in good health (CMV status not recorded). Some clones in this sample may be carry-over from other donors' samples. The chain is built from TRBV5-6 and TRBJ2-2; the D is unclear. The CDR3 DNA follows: TGTGCCAGCAGCCCGACTCGAAACACCGGGGAGCTGTTTTTT. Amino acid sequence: CASSPTRNTGELFF. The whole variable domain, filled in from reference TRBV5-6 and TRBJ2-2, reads DAGVTQSPTHLIKTRGQQVTLRCSPKSGHDTVSWYQQALGQGPQFIFQYYEEEERQRGNFPDRFSGHQFPNYSSELNVNALLLGDSALYLCASSPTRNTGELFFGEGSRLTVL.